The 19 T cell receptor beta chains listed next were all sequenced from one sample in a study of shared clonotypes between healthy human individuals. Some clones are missing from TCRdb's copy, which holds only in-frame ones; the method was immunoSEQ multiplex PCR. Of about 1.5 million clones detected, 95% to 99% appear once; the ten largest clones hold 0.45%. The material sequenced was naive CD4+ T cells sorted from blood. Noted subset: CD45RA+ positively selected. These receptors were collected from a man aged 30-40 years in good health.

This chain uses TRBV7-2 with TRBJ2-3; D gene uncertain. Germline V gene sequence: CDR1 SGHTA, CDR2 FQGNSA. The CDR3 is 14 residues long. V lost 6 bases, J lost 0 bases, and 10 bases lay in between. The CDR3 sequence: CASSFDVSTDTQYF. The CDR3 nucleotides are TGTGCCAGCAGTTTTGATGTTAGCACAGATACGCAGTATTTT.

The chain links TRBV14 to TRBJ2-3; possible D gene TRBD2, 5 bases. This CDR3 has 15 residues. The germline V and J ends were trimmed by 4 bases and 0 bases, with 11 bases remaining between them. Germline-derived CDR1 and CDR2 are SGHDN and FVKESK. CDR3 DNA: TGTGCCAGCAGCCGAAGCGGAAGGAGCACAGATACGCAGTATTTT. Its protein product is CASSRSGRSTDTQYF.

V is TRBV7-2 and J is TRBJ2-7, with D perhaps matching TRBD1 (6 bases). Between the trimmed V and J ends, which lost 6 bases and 2 bases, there was a span of 17 bases. The CDR3 length is 15 residues. Germline V gives CDR1 SGHTA, CDR2 FQGNSA. Here the CDR3 reads CASRETGTPTYEQYF. The CDR3 coding sequence is TGTGCCAGCAGAGAGACCGGGACACCGACCTACGAGCAGTACTTC.

Written as DNA, the CDR3 is TGTGCCAGCAGCACAAGGGGGACTAGCGGACGATCCTACAATGAGCAGTTCTTC. Translated: CASSTRGTSGRSYNEQFF. This chain connects TRBV7-9 to TRBJ2-1; 11 bases agree with TRBD2. The V and J ends lost 5 bases and 1 base, in that order; junction bases with no gene match: 10. The V gene's germline CDR1 is SEHNR and CDR2 FQNEAQ (reference sequence). This CDR3 comprises 18 residues.

This clone was recorded once. V and J are TRBV19 and TRBJ1-1, with unresolved D. V gave up 3 bases and J gave up 1 base, with 12 bases separating them. The CDR3 is 15 amino acids. CDR1 is LNHDA, CDR2 SQIVND, per germline (reference sequence). Here the CDR3 reads CASSILVRQNTEAFF. CDR3 coding DNA: TGTGCCAGTAGTATTTTAGTCAGGCAGAACACTGAAGCTTTCTTT.

Here the CDR3 reads CASSLRSETQYF. The DNA of the CDR3 is TGTGCCAGCAGCTTGCGCTCCGAGACCCAGTACTTC. The J gene is TRBJ2-5, the V gene TRBV5-4; D unclear. Germline V gives CDR1 SGHNT, CDR2 YYREEE (reference sequence). There are 12 residues in the CDR3. Trimming shortened V by 1 base and J by 5 bases, and 6 bases separated the two germline ends.

V is TRBV7-8 and J is TRBJ1-1; 10 bases line up with TRBD1. Germline V gene lookup returns CDR1 SGHVS and CDR2 FQNEAQ. The J segment lost 4 bases and the V segment lost 0 bases, leaving 2 bases of the junction unmatched. The CDR3 has 15 residues. CDR3 amino acids: CASSLARTGGTEAFF. The CDR3 nucleotides read TGTGCCAGCAGCTTAGCGCGGACAGGGGGCACTGAAGCTTTCTTT.

J is TRBJ2-7 and V is TRBV6-6; no firm D call. The CDR3 is 10 amino acids. Germline-derived CDR1 and CDR2 are MNHNY and SVGAGI (reference sequence). Trimming left V 10 bases short and J 3 bases short, with 7 bases between. As DNA, the CDR3 is TGTGCCACCTGGGACTACGAGCAGTACTTC. Translated: CATWDYEQYF.

This chain links TRBV18 with TRBJ1-3; 11 nucleotides match TRBD1. From germline, CDR1 is KGHSH and CDR2 LQKENI. Trimming took 1 base from V and 2 from J; bases not matched to a gene: 10. The CDR3 is 19 amino acids. This CDR3 is CASSPRPGQGASAGNTIYF. As DNA, the CDR3 is TGTGCCAGCTCACCACGGCCTGGACAGGGGGCTAGCGCTGGAAACACCATATATTTT.

The V and J genes are TRBV14 and TRBJ2-7, with D perhaps matching TRBD1 or TRBD2 (5 bases each). In germline, CDR1 is SGHDN, CDR2 FVKESK. This CDR3 region has 15 residues. The V end lost 1 base, the J end lost 4 bases, and 14 bases lay between the germline ends. The CDR3 loop is CASSQGRGLVYEQYF. DNA of the CDR3: TGTGCCAGCAGCCAAGGACGGGGCCTCGTTTACGAGCAGTACTTC.

The chain has TRBV6-6 and TRBJ2-7, with TRBD1 matching over 11 bases. The CDR3 loop spans 14 amino acids. Germline values: CDR1 MNHNY, CDR2 SVGAGI (reference sequence). J lost 2 bases, V lost 6 bases, and 3 bases had no gene match. This CDR3 is CASSQGQGAYEQYF. The CDR3, as DNA: TGTGCCAGCAGCCAGGGACAGGGGGCCTACGAGCAGTACTTC.

This chain uses TRBV11-2 with TRBJ2-1; TRBD2 agrees at 15 bases. There are 15 residues in the CDR3. V gave up 5 bases and J gave up 9 bases; unmatched junction bases: 5. The germline V gene has CDR1 SGHAT and CDR2 FQNNGV. The CDR3, as DNA: TGTGCCAGCAGCGAGGGACTAGCGGGAGGACGTGAGCAGTTCTTC. This translates into CASSEGLAGGREQFF. Full variable domain (missing parts from reference TRBV11-2 and TRBJ2-1): EAGVAQSPRYKIIEKRQSVAFWCNPISGHATLYWYQQILGQGPKLLIQFQNNGVVDDSQLPKDRFSAERLKGVDSTLKIQPAKLEDSAVYLCASSEGLAGGREQFFGPGTRLTVL.

This chain links TRBV18 with TRBJ2-3, with 8 bases lining up with TRBD1. Germline loops: CDR1 KGHSH, CDR2 LQKENI. The CDR3 is 14 amino acids. The V gene end was trimmed by 1 base and the J gene end by 5 bases; junction bases not matched to a gene: 2. For the CDR3, the DNA is TGTGCCAGCTCACCACTGGACAGGGTAGATACGCAGTATTTT. As protein: CASSPLDRVDTQYF.

This chain joins TRBV6-5 and TRBJ2-7; 9 bases align to TRBD2. The germline V gene encodes CDR1 MNHEY and CDR2 SVGAGI. The J segment lost 7 bases and the V segment lost 0 bases, leaving 10 bases of the junction unmatched. This CDR3 has 16 residues. CDR3 amino acids: CASSYSLLAGIGEQYF. The CDR3 region has the DNA TGTGCCAGCAGTTACTCCTTACTAGCGGGCATTGGTGAGCAGTACTTC.

The chain couples TRBV10-3 to TRBJ1-2; TRBD1 might be the D (5 bases). The CDR3 extends over 14 amino acids. Germline V gives CDR1 ENHRY, CDR2 SYGVKD. Trimming cost V 2 bases and J 5 bases, with 12 bases left between them. DNA for the CDR3: TGTGCCATCAGTGAGCAAAGGGACCTTTATGGCTACACCTTC. This codes for CAISEQRDLYGYTF.

The chain links TRBV28 to TRBJ2-7; no clear D. The CDR3 is 14 residues long. V lost 5 bases and J lost 2, with 13 bases in between. The germline V gene encodes CDR1 MDHEN and CDR2 SYDVKM. The CDR3 sequence is CASSPDLPTYEQYF. The CDR3 nucleotides read TGTGCCAGCAGTCCTGACCTACCAACCTACGAGCAGTACTTC.

The V call is TRBV28, the J call TRBJ1-2, with a weak D call TRBD1 (5 bases). Germline V gene data show CDR1 as MDHEN and CDR2 as SYDVKM. CDR3 length equals 14 residues. With 3 bases removed from V and 8 bases from J, the gap between germline ends came to 16 bases. CDR3 bases: TGTGCCAGCAGTTTCGGTGGGGGTTTCGGCGGCTACACCTTC. Its protein product is CASSFGGGFGGYTF.

This chain joins TRBV18 and TRBJ2-2, with TRBD2 matching 11 bases. The CDR3 length is 18 residues. Losses at the gene ends were 3 bases for V and 2 bases for J; bases not matched to a gene: 8. The germline V gene encodes CDR1 KGHSH and CDR2 LQKENI. CDR3 amino acids: CASSPLTSGIHNTGELFF. The CDR3 DNA reads as TGTGCCAGCTCACCTTTGACTAGCGGGATTCATAACACCGGGGAGCTGTTTTTT.

The rearrangement uses TRBV19 and TRBJ1-2; no firm D call. The CDR3 has 13 residues. V gave up 7 bases and J gave up 5 bases, with 14 bases separating them. The V gene's germline CDR1 is LNHDA and CDR2 SQIVND (reference sequence). The CDR3 bases are TGTGCCAGTACCTCCCCCACGGGGTATGGCTACACCTTC. Translation: CASTSPTGYGYTF.